The TCR beta chain described here comes from a study of CD8 T cells in ankylosing spondylitis (dated by TCRdb to about 2017). Background on the whole study: T cell receptor beta repertoires were profiled in healthy donors and ankylosing spondylitis patients so that disease-linked TCR variants could be found. The whole study cohort included under 140 healthy donors and about two dozen ankylosing spondylitis patients. Peripheral blood samples were taken, and synovial fluid was additionally collected from ankylosing spondylitis patients.

The sample was run on an Illumina HiSeq 2500. Quantitative 5'-RACE with molecular barcodes was the method used to prepare the TCR beta libraries. The study's processing was this. A new computational method based on a probabilistic model of VDJ rearrangement was used to identify disease-linked TCR variants. TCRdb reran the public reads through fastp at Q25 and MiXCR, keeping productive beta chains. Each CDR3 protein appears once, grouped with its most common genes and DNA. These V and J calls derive from TCRdb rather than the authors' analysis. Recorded for this sample are roughly 100,000 distinct CDR3 sequences; about 25% of them occurred a single time. Together, the top ten hold 9% to 15% of the sample. This clonotype was detected only a few times. There is no known antigen for this receptor. Base quality data are lacking; no much larger clone is found one base away. V was cut back by 2 bases and J by 5 bases, leaving a gap of 13 bases between them. The CDR3 holds 14 amino acids from the cysteine to the phenylalanine. Kept here is only the CDR3 DNA, which spans 42 bases and is read in frame from base 1. Looking up the germline V gene (reference sequence) yields CDR1 GTSNPN and CDR2 SVGIG.

Synovial fluid samples were matched to blood samples from the same ankylosing spondylitis patients. Results and caveats for the whole study, not just this receptor: The disease-linked clones had a CD8+ phenotype and were found at relatively low frequencies in peripheral blood. Some TCR beta motif variants had previously been reported in synovial fluid and blood of reactive arthritis patients, which suggested common disease-initiation mechanisms. The disease-linked clones were reported as significantly enriched in matched synovial fluid samples from ankylosing spondylitis patients. Blood from ankylosing spondylitis patients appeared to be characterized by a TCR beta motif made up of under ten highly homologous amino acid variants.

The specimen was synovial fluid, either unsorted or a sorted T cell fraction (not recorded which). The rearrangement joined TRBV30 to TRBJ2-1; no D segment can be confidently identified. The sequence was collected from a male donor with ankylosing spondylitis. The CDR3 corresponds to CAWSFVRIDNEQFF. Read as DNA, the sequence is TGTGCCTGGAGTTTCGTGCGGATAGACAATGAGCAGTTCTTC.